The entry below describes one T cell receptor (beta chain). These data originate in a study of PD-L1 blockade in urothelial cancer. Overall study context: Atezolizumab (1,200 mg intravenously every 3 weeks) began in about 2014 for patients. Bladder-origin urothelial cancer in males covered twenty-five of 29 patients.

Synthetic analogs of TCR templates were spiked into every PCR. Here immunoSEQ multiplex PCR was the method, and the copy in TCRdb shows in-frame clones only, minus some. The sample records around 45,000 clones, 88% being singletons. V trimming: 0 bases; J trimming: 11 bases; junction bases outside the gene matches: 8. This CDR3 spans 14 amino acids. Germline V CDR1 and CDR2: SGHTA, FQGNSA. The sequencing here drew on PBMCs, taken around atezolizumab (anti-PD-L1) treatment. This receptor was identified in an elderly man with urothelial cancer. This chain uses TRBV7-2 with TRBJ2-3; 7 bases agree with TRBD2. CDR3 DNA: TGTGCCAGCAGCTTAGCGGCTAGCGGATATGGGCAGTATTTT. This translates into CASSLAASGYGQYF.